This T cell receptor beta chain emerged from a study of cytomegalovirus exposure and HLA in healthy donors. Study-level information: The approximately 120 validation repertoires used the same platform as the 650 to 800 first-cohort repertoires, a later analysis reported. Study-wide results and caveats: Listed as cytomegalovirus-associated were 170 or so TCR beta chains. Despite most TCR sequences being rare, some public TCRs occurred in many donors. Clusters of TCRs from the first cohort tended to co-occur in the approximately 120 validation repertoires (as a later analysis found).

Method: immunoSEQ multiplex PCR; TCRdb's copy keeps in-frame clones and lacks some. The sample has roughly 310,000 clones; around 90% are singletons. The V segment lost 5 bases and the J segment 4 bases; nucleotides outside the gene matches: 5. Germline CDR1 and CDR2: WNHNN and SYGVQD (reference sequence). The CDR3 consists of 14 residues. For this clone: Its antigen is currently unknown.

This clonotype was sampled from a man aged 30 to 39 in good health and CMV-seronegative. The chain carries TRBV10-1 and TRBJ2-7; the match to TRBD2 covers 10 bases. Sequenced sample: PBMCs. The CDR3: CASSPSGGPYEQYF. The CDR3 DNA reads as TGCGCCAGCAGTCCTAGCGGGGGCCCATACGAGCAGTACTTC.